These 31 T cell receptor beta chains originate from one sample sequenced in a study of blood T cell repertoires in COVID-19. Assay: immunoSEQ multiplex PCR; the TCRdb copy retains only in-frame clones and omits some. The sample has approximately 400,000 clones, about 91% seen once. The sequenced sample consisted of peripheral blood. These receptor sequences come from a woman between 50 and 59 years old with COVID-19, enrolled during active disease.

The chain couples TRBV5-1 to TRBJ1-2; D call uncertain. This CDR3 is built from 14 residues. Looked up from germline, CDR1 is SGHRS and CDR2 is YFSETQ. Trimming shortened V by 1 base and J by 4 bases, and 11 bases separated the two germline ends. The CDR3 DNA sequence: TGCGCCAGCAGCTTGAGTGGAGAGACCTATGGCTACACCTTC. Its protein product is CASSLSGETYGYTF.

As concerns this clone: One end of the junction fails to match germline, which may point to a read error. The chain links TRBV29-1 to TRBJ2-1; D unclear. The V gene's germline CDR1 is SQVTM and CDR2 ANQGSEA. The CDR3 has 10 amino acids. The chain's CDR3 is CSVVRDRAIF. The CDR3 nucleotides are TGCAGCGTTGTAAGAGATAGAGCGATCTTC.

This clone was seen a few times. The chain joins TRBV5-1 to TRBJ2-7; D might be TRBD2 (6 bases). Germline values: CDR1 SGHRS, CDR2 YFSETQ. This CDR3 is built from 12 residues. Trimming removed 2 bases at V and 5 bases at J, with 8 bases between. CDR3 nucleotides: TGCGCCAGCAGCTTTGGAGGGGACGAGCAGTACTTC. This encodes CASSFGGDEQYF.

The chain combines TRBV5-4 with TRBJ2-5; TRBD2 matches at 11 bases. Germline CDR1 is SGHNT and CDR2 is YYREEE (reference sequence). CDR3 size: 16 residues. The ends lost 0 bases at V and 1 base at J; junction bases unmatched: 2. CDR3 sequence: CASSLGLAGIQETQYF. CDR3 nucleotide sequence: TGTGCCAGCAGCTTGGGACTAGCGGGGATCCAAGAGACCCAGTACTTC.

V and J are TRBV27 and TRBJ2-1; the D is unclear. V lost 5 bases to trimming and J lost 0 bases, with 11 bases between them. The CDR3 is made up of 15 amino acids. The germline V gene encodes CDR1 MNHEY and CDR2 SMNVEV (reference sequence). CDR3 in amino acids: CASSRVRSSYNEQFF. The DNA for the CDR3 is TGTGCCAGCAGTCGTGTGAGGAGCTCCTACAATGAGCAGTTCTTC.

This clone was seen more than once but under ten times. Other DNA sequences within the sample encode an identical CDR3. The rearrangement joins TRBV5-4 to TRBJ1-5, with TRBD1 matching over 7 bases. The CDR3 spans 13 residues. Looked up from germline, CDR1 is SGHNT and CDR2 is YYREEE (reference sequence). Trimming removed 0 bases from V and 7 bases from J; junction bases left unmatched: 1. The CDR3 loop is CASSLGQGQPQHF. The CDR3 DNA reads TGTGCCAGCAGCTTGGGACAGGGACAGCCCCAGCATTTT.

This clone was counted between two and nine times. This chain links TRBV7-9 with TRBJ1-3; 11 positions agree with TRBD1. The CDR3 has 17 residues. Trimming cost V 5 bases and J 0 bases; bases outside gene matches: 6. Germline V lookup: CDR1 SEHNR, CDR2 FQNEAQ (reference sequence). CDR3 coding DNA: TGTGCCAGCAGCCACCCGGGACAGGGGGACTCTGGAAACACCATATATTTT. The encoded protein is CASSHPGQGDSGNTIYF.

J is TRBJ1-5 and V is TRBV7-8; D remains ambiguous. Germline-derived CDR1 and CDR2 are SGHVS and FQNEAQ. This CDR3 has 14 residues. V was shortened by 4 bases and J by 4 bases, with 11 bases between the two germline ends. As DNA, the CDR3 is TGTGCCAGCAGCTCCGCGACACCTAATCAGCCCCAGCATTTT. Translation: CASSSATPNQPQHF. Together with reference TRBV7-8 and TRBJ1-5, the CDR3 gives the full variable domain: GAGVSQSPRYKVAKRGQDVALRCDPISGHVSLFWYQQALGQGPEFLTYFQNEAQLDKSGLPSDRFFAERPEGSVSTLKIQRTQQEDSAVYLCASSSATPNQPQHFGDGTRLSIL.

This chain joins TRBV7-9 and TRBJ2-6, with a weak D call TRBD1 (5 bases). The CDR3 sequence is 17 residues long. Trimming removed 4 bases from V and 2 bases from J, with 15 bases in between. Germline V gene data show CDR1 as SEHNR and CDR2 as FQNEAQ (reference sequence). The chain's CDR3 is CASSSTGFRAGANVLTF. For the CDR3, the DNA is TGTGCCAGCAGCTCTACAGGATTTAGGGCTGGGGCCAACGTCCTGACTTTC.

The J gene is TRBJ1-1, the V gene TRBV2, with TRBD1 matching over 10 bases. V gave up 2 bases and J gave up 2 bases; unmatched junction bases: 11. Germline CDR1 is SNHLY and CDR2 is FYNNEI. The CDR3 is made up of 18 amino acids. The CDR3 reads CASSERRGQGMYNTEAFF. The CDR3 bases are TGTGCCAGCAGTGAACGACGGGGACAGGGGATGTATAACACTGAAGCTTTCTTT. The full variable domain, completed using reference TRBV2 and TRBJ1-1, is EPEVTQTPSHQVTQMGQEVILRCVPISNHLYFYWYRQILGQKVEFLVSFYNNEISEKSEIFDDQFSVERPDGSNFTLKIRSTKLEDSAMYFCASSERRGQGMYNTEAFFGQGTRLTVV.

The genes are TRBV5-1 and TRBJ2-7, with TRBD2 identical over 8 bases. The trim removed 5 bases at V and 6 bases at J, leaving 10 bases unmatched. The germline V gene has CDR1 SGHRS and CDR2 YFSETQ. The CDR3 totals 14 residues. The CDR3: CASSSGGTASEQYF. CDR3 nucleotide sequence: TGCGCCAGCAGTTCGGGAGGGACTGCAAGCGAGCAGTACTTC.

J is TRBJ1-2 and V is TRBV7-9; D unclear. The germline gives CDR1 SEHNR, CDR2 FQNEAQ (reference sequence). Trimming stripped 5 bases from V and 2 bases from J, with 15 bases between. The CDR3 loop spans 15 amino acids. The CDR3 spells CASSAFTGPNYGYTF. CDR3 DNA: TGTGCCAGCAGCGCCTTTACGGGTCCAAACTATGGCTACACCTTC.

The J gene is TRBJ1-1, the V gene TRBV30, with no clear D. The germline gives CDR1 GTSNPN, CDR2 SVGIG (reference sequence). Trimming removed 2 bases at V and 6 bases at J, with 19 bases between. This CDR3 has 15 residues. The CDR3 sequence: CAWSSRRAPGAEAFF. CDR3 DNA sequence: TGTGCCTGGAGTTCAAGGAGGGCCCCGGGAGCTGAAGCTTTCTTT.

This chain connects TRBV19 to TRBJ2-3, with 8 bases identical to TRBD1. V shed 8 bases and J 0 bases; nucleotides not matched to a gene: 16. Germline CDR1 reads LNHDA; CDR2 reads SQIVND (reference sequence). The CDR3 is made up of 18 amino acids. CDR3: CASYTGGPYSPSTDTQYF. CDR3 in DNA: TGTGCCAGTTATACAGGGGGTCCTTACTCTCCTAGCACAGATACGCAGTATTTT.

This clone was recorded once. V gene TRBV27 combines with J gene TRBJ2-3; TRBD2 might be the D (6 bases). Germline V gene data show CDR1 as MNHEY and CDR2 as SMNVEV (reference sequence). The germline V and J ends were trimmed by 8 bases and 4 bases, with 16 bases remaining between them. The CDR3 consists of 14 residues. This CDR3 reads CASSFGRLADTQYF. The CDR3 DNA reads as TGTGCCAGCTCATTTGGGAGGTTAGCAGATACGCAGTATTTT.

Note on this clone: Within the sample, other DNA sequences also encode this same CDR3. The V and J genes are TRBV11-2 and TRBJ2-7; 9 nucleotides agree with TRBD1. The CDR3 covers 13 residues. Looked up from germline, CDR1 is SGHAT and CDR2 is FQNNGV. V lost 5 bases to trimming and J lost 6 bases; unmatched junction nucleotides: 5. In nucleotides, the CDR3 is TGTGCCAGCAGCCTGGGACAGGGAGGCGAGCAGTACTTC. Translated: CASSLGQGGEQYF.

This sequence joins TRBV5-1 and TRBJ1-4; D possibly corresponds to TRBD1 (5 bases). The CDR3 spans 15 residues. Germline CDR1 reads SGHRS; CDR2 reads YFSETQ. Deletions cut 2 bases from V and 0 bases from J, with 8 bases between. The DNA of the CDR3 is TGCGCCAGCAGCTTTAGGGACTCAACTAATGAAAAACTGTTTTTT. This encodes CASSFRDSTNEKLFF.

This chain uses TRBV10-1 with TRBJ1-2; D is perhaps TRBD1 (5 bases). CDR1 and CDR2 from the germline V gene are WNHNN and SYGVQD (reference sequence). The CDR3 is 16 amino acids. The ends were cut back, 9 bases at V and 3 bases at J, with 23 bases in the middle. The CDR3 DNA follows: TGCGCCAGACTCACACAACGGACAAGTCCGGACTATGGCTACACCTTC. Amino acid sequence: CARLTQRTSPDYGYTF.

The gene calls are TRBV4-1 and TRBJ1-6, with D perhaps TRBD1 (5 bases). The germline CDR1 and CDR2 sequences are MGHRA and YSYEKL. The CDR3 sequence is 17 residues long. Trimming took off 3 bases at V and 9 bases at J, with 21 bases between the two ends. CDR3 loop: CASSHPQTASGGSPLHF. CDR3 sequence (DNA): TGCGCCAGCAGCCATCCCCAGACCGCCAGCGGGGGTTCACCCCTCCACTTT.

Regarding this clone: This sample also contains other DNA sequences that code for the same CDR3. This rearrangement joins TRBV11-2 to TRBJ1-1; a possible D gene is TRBD1 (6 bases). The CDR3 covers 13 residues. Germline assignment: CDR1 SGHAT and CDR2 FQNNGV. Trimming took off 5 bases at V and 0 bases at J, with 7 bases between the two ends. CDR3 sequence reads: CASSPGVNTEAFF. As DNA, the CDR3 is TGTGCCAGCAGCCCAGGGGTGAACACTGAAGCTTTCTTT.

This chain joins TRBV5-4 and TRBJ1-1, with TRBD1 identical over 8 bases. This CDR3 has 14 residues. With V trimmed by 4 bases and J by 4 bases, 6 bases remained unmatched. From germline, CDR1 is SGHNT and CDR2 YYREEE (reference sequence). For the CDR3, the DNA is TGTGCCAGCAGCCCCGGACAGGGAAGCACTGAAGCTTTCTTT. Its protein is CASSPGQGSTEAFF.

There are a few counts of this clone. As DNA, the CDR3 is TGTGCCAGCAGCTTAGACAGTATGAACACTGAAGCTTTCTTT. Residues: CASSLDSMNTEAFF. The chain carries TRBV7-2 and TRBJ1-1; D not resolved. Trimming stripped 1 base from V and 0 bases from J, with 6 bases between. The CDR3 runs 14 residues. The germline CDR1 and CDR2 sequences are SGHTA and FQGNSA.

The rearrangement uses TRBV30 and TRBJ1-1; D is undetermined. The germline V gene encodes CDR1 GTSNPN and CDR2 SVGIG (reference sequence). The V and J ends lost 5 bases and 8 bases respectively, with 15 bases between them. The CDR3 runs 12 residues. The DNA for the CDR3 is TGTGCCTGGGGGAGAGTTGGTGGAGAAGCTTTCTTT. Its protein is CAWGRVGGEAFF. The variable domain in full, completed from reference TRBV30 and TRBJ1-1, reads SQTIHQWPATLVQPVGSPLSLECTVEGTSNPNLYWYRQAAGRGLQLLFYSVGIGQISSEVPQNLSASRPQDRQFILSSKKLLLSDSGFYLCAWGRVGGEAFFGQGTRLTVV.

The chain carries TRBV4-1 and TRBJ2-7; unclear D gene. The CDR3 loop spans 16 amino acids. Germline V gene sequence: CDR1 MGHRA, CDR2 YSYEKL. Trimming removed 4 bases at V and 1 base at J, with 17 bases between. The CDR3 DNA is TGCGCCAGCAGCCGAATCGCTTCCCCCCTATCCTACGAGCAGTACTTC. This translates into CASSRIASPLSYEQYF.

The chain links TRBV7-3 to TRBJ2-1, with 7 bases matching TRBD2. V dropped 1 base and J dropped 6; count of bases not matched to a gene: 0. Germline V gene lookup returns CDR1 SGHTA and CDR2 FQGTGA. CDR3 length: 13 residues. The chain's CDR3 is CASSLRGGNEQFF. CDR3 nucleotides: TGTGCCAGCAGCTTAAGGGGGGGCAATGAGCAGTTCTTC.

The chain combines TRBV6-1 with TRBJ1-1; possibly TRBD1 for D (5 bases). Looked up from germline, CDR1 is MNHNS and CDR2 is SASEGT. This CDR3 spans 16 amino acids. Trimming shortened V by 3 bases and J by 0 bases, and 14 bases separated the two germline ends. For the CDR3, the DNA is TGTGCCAGCAGTGATCGAATGACAGACATGAACACTGAAGCTTTCTTT. As protein: CASSDRMTDMNTEAFF.

This rearrangement joins TRBV11-2 to TRBJ2-1; tentatively, D is TRBD2 (7 bases). The CDR3 spans 15 residues. V was cut by 4 bases and J by 3 bases, with 13 bases left in between. Germline V gene sequence: CDR1 SGHAT, CDR2 FQNNGV. Here the CDR3 DNA reads TGTGCCAGCAGCTCCTCAGGGGACTACTACAATGAGCAGTTCTTC. Its translation is CASSSSGDYYNEQFF.

The chain is built from TRBV4-1 and TRBJ2-7, with D unclear. Germline CDR1 is MGHRA and CDR2 is YSYEKL. Trimming stripped 2 bases from V and 5 bases from J, with 7 bases between. The CDR3 runs to 12 residues. In nucleotides, the CDR3 is TGCGCCAGCAGCCAACATCCCAACGAGCAGTACTTC. Translated, it gives CASSQHPNEQYF.

The chain couples TRBV2 to TRBJ2-3; TRBD2 might be the D (6 bases). CDR1 is SNHLY, CDR2 FYNNEI, per germline. This CDR3 has 13 amino acids. V was clipped by 6 bases and J by 5 bases, with 12 bases between them. The CDR3 loop reads CASSRDSLDTQYF. CDR3 bases: TGTGCCAGCAGCCGGGACTCTCTAGATACGCAGTATTTT.

The chain uses TRBV11-2 and TRBJ2-4; 8 bases are a match to TRBD1. Looked up from germline, CDR1 is SGHAT and CDR2 is FQNNGV. The CDR3 length is 13 residues. V was clipped by 1 base and J by 11 bases; unmatched bases: 4. The CDR3 DNA reads TGTGCCAGCAGCTTAGTTAGGACAGGGTTTCAGTACTTC. Its protein product is CASSLVRTGFQYF.

V is TRBV6-5 and J is TRBJ2-3, with 12 bases that match TRBD2. CDR1 is MNHEY and CDR2 is SVGAGI in the germline V gene. V lost 4 bases to trimming and J lost 2 bases; unmatched junction nucleotides: 4. The CDR3 runs 16 residues. CDR3 in amino acids: CASSSSSGGATDTQYF. The CDR3, as DNA: TGTGCCAGCAGTTCTTCTAGCGGGGGGGCCACAGATACGCAGTATTTT.